The source of this TCR beta chain is a study of cytomegalovirus exposure and HLA in healthy donors. Study-level findings and limits: In an earlier analysis, productive rearrangement rates for most beta V segments clustered near 87% or 30%.

PCR primers comprised 60 Vbeta and 13 Jbeta primers. The table came from immunoSEQ multiplex PCR; TCRdb's copy has only in-frame clones and leaves some out. Of about 160,000 clones listed, about 78% were seen once; the top ten hold approximately 1.5%. Notes on this clone: Its antigen remains unidentified.

Germline values: CDR1 MDHEN, CDR2 SYDVKM. The junction had 10 bases not matched to a gene; V was cut back by 4 bases and J by 6 bases. This CDR3 is built from 16 residues. Sequencing was performed on PBMCs. The sequence was obtained from a male donor in good health and CMV-seronegative. The J gene is TRBJ2-2, the V gene TRBV28; 8 bases are a match to TRBD2. CDR3 in DNA: TGTGCCAGCAGTTACCCCTCCGGGAGGGAGTCCGGGGAGCTGTTTTTT. Its translation: CASSYPSGRESGELFF.